This T cell receptor beta chain was captured by sequencing in a study of control samples from healthy donors and cancer patients. Profiled with immunoSEQ multiplex PCR; TCRdb holds only in-frame clones, not every one. Among some 90,000 clones listed, roughly 90% were seen once. The length of the CDR3 is 14 residues. V was trimmed by 4 bases and J by 1 base, leaving 8 bases between them. The germline V gene has CDR1 SNHLY and CDR2 FYNNEI. The origin of this receptor is a woman under 40 in good health. The chain joins TRBV2 to TRBJ1-5; perhaps TRBD1 as D (5 bases). What was sequenced was blood. CDR3: CASSGRESNQPQHF. CDR3 in DNA: TGTGCCAGCAGTGGCAGGGAAAGCAATCAGCCCCAGCATTTT.